The next 16 T cell receptor beta chains were all read from a single sample in a study of human T cells and chemical hapten exposure. In TCRdb, the RACE reads were re-called with MiXCR into one record per CDR3 protein. In the table there are around 95,000 distinct CDR3 sequences, more than 10% of which are singletons. Time point described: pre-sensitization, week 0. Treatment reported: therapeutic diphenylcyclopropenone sensitization with weekly scalp DPC. The input for sequencing was whole blood, taken in connection with sensitization to the hapten diphenylcyclopropenone (DPC). These receptors were collected from a woman aged 55-75 years with alopecia areata. Some clones in this sample may be carry-over from other donors' samples.

The chain carries TRBV7-3 and TRBJ2-5; 14 nucleotides match TRBD2. The germline gives CDR1 SGHTA, CDR2 FQGTGA. V was clipped by 4 bases and J by 7 bases; unmatched bases: 5. This CDR3 has 15 residues. The CDR3 sequence is CASSSNGLAGGTQYF. Written as DNA, the CDR3 is TGTGCCAGCAGCTCTAACGGACTAGCGGGGGGGACCCAGTACTTC.

The table lists this clonotype with a few counts. The chain carries TRBV7-9 and TRBJ2-5; 7 nucleotides agree with TRBD1. Trimming took 6 bases from V and 4 from J; bases not matched to a gene: 8. The CDR3 runs to 14 residues. Germline CDR1 and CDR2: SEHNR and FQNEAQ (reference sequence). CDR3 nucleotide sequence: TGTGCCAGCAGGGATACAGGGGATGGAGAGACCCAGTACTTC. Its protein product is CASRDTGDGETQYF.

This clonotype was counted ten times or more. A read error may produce the germline difference seen at one junction end. This chain links TRBV12-3 or TRBV12-4 with TRBJ2-2, with 11 bases identical to TRBD2. This CDR3 has 14 residues. CDR3 protein: CASILAGGTGELFF. The DNA of the CDR3 is TGTGCCAGCATTTTAGCGGGGGGGACCGGGGAGCTGTTTTTT.

The J gene is TRBJ2-1, the V gene TRBV18; D gene uncertain. Trimming stripped 0 bases from V and 11 bases from J, with 11 bases between. The CDR3 contains 13 residues. CDR1 and CDR2 from the germline V gene are KGHSH and LQKENI. The CDR3 region is CASSPPVGRQQFF. Here the CDR3 DNA reads TGTGCCAGCTCACCACCGGTGGGTCGTCAGCAGTTCTTC. The entire variable domain, with the rest obtained from reference TRBV18 and TRBJ2-1, is as follows: NAGVMQNPRHLVRRRGQEARLRCSPMKGHSHVYWYRQLPEEGLKFMVYLQKENIIDESGMPKERFSAEFPKEGPSILRIQQVVRGDSAAYFCASSPPVGRQQFFGPGTRLTVL.

CDR3 sequence: CASSPSAEYYEQYF. In DNA form, the CDR3 reads TGCGCCAGCAGCCCTTCCGCGGAGTACTACGAGCAGTACTTC. This rearrangement joins TRBV4-1 to TRBJ2-7; no clear D. The CDR3 spans 14 residues. The V gene lost 4 bases and the J gene lost 3 bases, with 13 bases spanning the gap. The germline V gene has CDR1 MGHRA and CDR2 YSYEKL.

This clonotype was detected many times. The chain has TRBV5-4 and TRBJ2-3; maybe TRBD2 (7 bases). V shed 0 bases and J shed 5 bases, with 16 bases lying between them. CDR3 size: 16 residues. Germline V gives CDR1 SGHNT, CDR2 YYREEE (reference sequence). The chain's CDR3 is CASSLEGGAMVDTQYF. Here the CDR3 DNA reads TGTGCCAGCAGCTTGGAAGGGGGGGCGATGGTAGATACGCAGTATTTT.

This clonotype occurred a few times. The chain combines TRBV2 with TRBJ2-7; D is unresolved. The germline V gene has CDR1 SNHLY and CDR2 FYNNEI. V was trimmed by 7 bases and J by 3 bases, leaving 10 bases between them. CDR3 size: 12 residues. CDR3 protein: CASKINNYEQYF. The DNA for the CDR3 is TGTGCCAGCAAGATCAATAACTACGAGCAGTACTTC. Supplemented by reference TRBV2 and TRBJ2-7, the full variable domain reads EPEVTQTPSHQVTQMGQEVILRCVPISNHLYFYWYRQILGQKVEFLVSFYNNEISEKSEIFDDQFSVERPDGSNFTLKIRSTKLEDSAMYFCASKINNYEQYFGPGTRLTVT.

In this sample, this clonotype turned up many times. V and J are TRBV3-1 and TRBJ1-6, with TRBD1 identical over 7 bases. Unmatched junction bases numbered 10, after V lost 4 bases and J lost 4 bases. CDR3 size: 17 residues. Germline V lookup: CDR1 LGHDT, CDR2 YNNKEL (reference sequence). In DNA form, the CDR3 reads TGTGCCAGCAGCCCGACCAGACAGGGCTTTTATAATTCACCCCTCCACTTT. Amino acid sequence: CASSPTRQGFYNSPLHF.

V and J are TRBV18 and TRBJ2-1; D call uncertain. Germline V gives CDR1 KGHSH, CDR2 LQKENI. Trimming cost V 6 bases and J 0 bases, with 15 bases left between them. This CDR3 is 16 amino acids long. The CDR3 protein is CASSPFIQSSYNEQFF. In nucleotides, the CDR3 is TGTGCCAGCTCCCCTTTTATCCAGAGCTCCTACAATGAGCAGTTCTTC.

This clonotype has only a few counts. V is TRBV4-2 and J is TRBJ1-5, with unresolved D. CDR3 length: 19 amino acids. Germline CDR1 LGHNA, CDR2 YNFKEQ. Trimming took 1 base from V and 0 from J, leaving 19 bases between them. The CDR3 region has the DNA TGTGCCAGCAGCCAAGGAGCTAGAGGCAGTTTAAATAGCAATCAGCCCCAGCATTTT. This encodes CASSQGARGSLNSNQPQHF.

This clonotype appeared many times. J is TRBJ2-1 and V is TRBV12-3 or TRBV12-4; D is uncertain. The CDR3 sequence is 16 residues long. The germline V and J ends were trimmed by 5 bases and 0 bases, with 14 bases remaining between them. The CDR3 sequence: CASSLTGSSSYNEQFF. DNA for the CDR3: TGTGCCAGCAGTCTTACCGGGTCATCCTCCTACAATGAGCAGTTCTTC.

In this sample, this clonotype turned up many times. The chain recombines TRBV30 with TRBJ2-7; D might be TRBD1 or TRBD2, each matching 5 bases. Germline assignment: CDR1 GTSNPN and CDR2 SVGIG (reference sequence). Trimming shortened V by 1 base and J by 7 bases, and 14 bases separated the two germline ends. CDR3 length: 13 amino acids. CDR3 protein: CAWSAQGTGEQYF. The CDR3 DNA reads TGTGCCTGGAGTGCTCAGGGTACGGGGGAGCAGTACTTC.

This clonotype was observed at least ten times. The chain combines TRBV12-5 with TRBJ1-1; tentative D call: TRBD1 (5 bases). The CDR3 length is 14 residues. Trimming shortened V by 6 bases and J by 4 bases, and 15 bases separated the two germline ends. CDR1 LGHNT and CDR2 FRNRAP come from the germline V gene. As DNA, the CDR3 is TGTGCTAGTGGCACCAGACTAAGGGGCACTGAAGCTTTCTTT. Encoded protein: CASGTRLRGTEAFF. Full variable domain (missing parts from reference TRBV12-5 and TRBJ1-1): DARVTQTPRHKVTEMGQEVTMRCQPILGHNTVFWYRQTMMQGLELLAYFRNRAPLDDSGMPKDRFSAEMPDATLATLKIQPSEPRDSAVYFCASGTRLRGTEAFFGQGTRLTVV.

This clonotype was seen ten or more times. V and J are TRBV4-1 and TRBJ1-5; D might be TRBD1 (5 bases). This CDR3 is 18 amino acids long. Germline V CDR1 and CDR2: MGHRA, YSYEKL. The V end was cut by 0 bases, the J end by 2 bases, with 17 bases between. The CDR3 DNA is TGCGCCAGCAGCCAAGAAGTCGCGGGGCGAATGGGCAATCAGCCCCAGCATTTT. This encodes CASSQEVAGRMGNQPQHF.

The chain carries TRBV2 and TRBJ2-1, with TRBD2 matching over 11 bases. Germline CDR1 is SNHLY and CDR2 is FYNNEI. J was trimmed by 1 base and V by 7 bases; bases with no gene match: 21. The CDR3 is made up of 21 amino acids. CDR3 nucleotides: TGTGCCAGCATGAGAGTAGCGGGGGGGCCGCGGTCCCTAGATTCCTACAATGAGCAGTTCTTC. It is translated as CASMRVAGGPRSLDSYNEQFF.

This clonotype was recorded many times. The J gene is TRBJ2-2, the V gene TRBV6-2 or TRBV6-3, with no clear D. This CDR3 is built from 12 residues. The germline CDR1 and CDR2 sequences are MNHEY and SVGEGT. V lost 0 bases and J lost 5, with 1 base in between. CDR3: CASSYSTGELFF. Here the CDR3 DNA reads TGTGCCAGCAGTTACTCGACCGGGGAGCTGTTTTTT.